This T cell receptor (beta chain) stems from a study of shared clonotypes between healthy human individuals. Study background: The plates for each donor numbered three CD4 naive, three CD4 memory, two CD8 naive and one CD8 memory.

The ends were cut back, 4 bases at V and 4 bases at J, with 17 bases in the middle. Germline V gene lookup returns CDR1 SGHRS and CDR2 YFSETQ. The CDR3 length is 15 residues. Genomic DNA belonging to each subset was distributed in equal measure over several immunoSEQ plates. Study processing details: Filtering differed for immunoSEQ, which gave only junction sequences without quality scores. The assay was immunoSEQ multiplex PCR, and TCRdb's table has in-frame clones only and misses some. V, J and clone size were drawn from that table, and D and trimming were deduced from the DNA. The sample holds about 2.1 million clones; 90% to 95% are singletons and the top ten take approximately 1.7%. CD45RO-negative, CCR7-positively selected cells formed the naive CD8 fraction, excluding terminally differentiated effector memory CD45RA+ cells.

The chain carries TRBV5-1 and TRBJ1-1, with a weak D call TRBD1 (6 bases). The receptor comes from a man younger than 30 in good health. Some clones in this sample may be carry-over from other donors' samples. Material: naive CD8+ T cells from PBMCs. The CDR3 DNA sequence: TGCGCCAGCAGCATCAGCAGGGGAGGTGGCACTGAAGCTTTCTTT. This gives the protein CASSISRGGGTEAFF.